This TCR beta chain derives from a study of CD8 T cells in ankylosing spondylitis. TCRdb reprocessed the 5' RACE reads with MiXCR, giving one entry per CDR3 protein. The sample has 30,000 to 45,000 distinct CDR3 sequences, about a tenth seen once; the top ten hold around 15%. The CDR3 sequence is 15 residues long. Trimming removed 3 bases from V and 1 base from J, with 11 bases in between. Germline CDR1 SGHVS, CDR2 FNYEAQ. This clonotype has more than one count but fewer than ten. The clonotype originates from a male donor with ankylosing spondylitis or in good health (not recorded which). Sequencing input: blood, either unsorted or a sorted T cell fraction (not recorded which). The rearrangement uses TRBV7-6 and TRBJ2-3, with D perhaps matching TRBD1 (6 bases). The CDR3 DNA is TGTGCCAGCAGCTTGGCAGGGGCTCGCACAGATACGCAGTATTTT. Translation: CASSLAGARTDTQYF. Based on the CDR3 plus reference TRBV7-6 and TRBJ2-3, the full variable domain is GAGVSQSPRYKVTKRGQDVALRCDPISGHVSLYWYRQALGQGPEFLTYFNYEAQQDKSGLPNDRFSAERPEGSISTLTIQRTEQRDSAMYRCASSLAGARTDTQYFGPGTRLTVL.